Reported below is one T cell receptor (beta chain). CDR3 size: 14 residues. Germline V gives CDR1 SGHKS, CDR2 YYEKEE (reference sequence). J gave up 3 bases and V 5 bases, and 4 bases lay outside the gene matches. The data derive from a study of T cell responses to AZD1222 COVID-19 vaccine. Sequenced by immunoSEQ multiplex PCR; TCRdb stores in-frame clones only, minus some. The top ten hold around 4.8% of the sample, which has approximately 120,000 clones, about nine tenths seen once. This clonotype was obtained from an adult in good health. The rearrangement joins TRBV5-5 to TRBJ1-1, with 10 positions matching TRBD1. The material sequenced was peripheral blood, taken on day 0 of AZD1222 vaccination. Here the CDR3 reads CASRPGTGDTEAFF. The CDR3 nucleotides read TGTGCCAGCAGACCCGGGACAGGGGACACTGAAGCTTTCTTT.